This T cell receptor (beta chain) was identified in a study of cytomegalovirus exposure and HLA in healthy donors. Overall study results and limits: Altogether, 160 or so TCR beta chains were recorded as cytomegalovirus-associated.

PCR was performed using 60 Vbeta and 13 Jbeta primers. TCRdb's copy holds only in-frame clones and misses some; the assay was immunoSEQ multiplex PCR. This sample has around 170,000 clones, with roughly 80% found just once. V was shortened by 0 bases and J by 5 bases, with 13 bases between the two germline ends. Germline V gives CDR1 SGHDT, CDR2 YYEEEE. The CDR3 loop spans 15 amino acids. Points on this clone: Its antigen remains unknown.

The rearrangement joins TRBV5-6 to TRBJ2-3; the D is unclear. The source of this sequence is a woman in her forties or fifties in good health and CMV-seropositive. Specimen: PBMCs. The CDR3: CASSLAVGARDTQYF. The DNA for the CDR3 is TGTGCCAGCAGCTTGGCCGTAGGAGCACGAGATACGCAGTATTTT.